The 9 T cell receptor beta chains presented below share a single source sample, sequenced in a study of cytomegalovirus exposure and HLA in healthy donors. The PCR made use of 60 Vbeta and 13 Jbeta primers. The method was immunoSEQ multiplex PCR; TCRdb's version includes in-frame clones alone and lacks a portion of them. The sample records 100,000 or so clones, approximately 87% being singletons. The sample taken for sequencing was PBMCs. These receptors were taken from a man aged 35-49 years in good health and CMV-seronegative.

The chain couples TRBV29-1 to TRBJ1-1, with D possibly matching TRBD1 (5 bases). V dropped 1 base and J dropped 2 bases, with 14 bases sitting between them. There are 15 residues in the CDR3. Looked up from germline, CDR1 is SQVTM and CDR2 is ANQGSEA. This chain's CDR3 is CSVEVSTASNTEAFF. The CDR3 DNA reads TGCAGCGTTGAAGTTTCGACAGCTTCTAACACTGAAGCTTTCTTT.

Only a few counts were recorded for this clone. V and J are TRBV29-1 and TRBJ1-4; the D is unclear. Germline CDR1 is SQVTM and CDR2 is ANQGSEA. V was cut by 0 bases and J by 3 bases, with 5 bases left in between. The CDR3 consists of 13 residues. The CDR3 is CSVEDRSNEKLFF. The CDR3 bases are TGCAGCGTTGAAGATCGGTCTAATGAAAAACTGTTTTTT.

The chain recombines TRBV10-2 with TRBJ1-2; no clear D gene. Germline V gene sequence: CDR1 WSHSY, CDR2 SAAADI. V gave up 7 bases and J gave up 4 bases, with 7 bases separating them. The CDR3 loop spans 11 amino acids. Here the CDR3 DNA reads TGCGCCAGCACGGGGTTCTATGGCTACACCTTC. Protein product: CASTGFYGYTF.

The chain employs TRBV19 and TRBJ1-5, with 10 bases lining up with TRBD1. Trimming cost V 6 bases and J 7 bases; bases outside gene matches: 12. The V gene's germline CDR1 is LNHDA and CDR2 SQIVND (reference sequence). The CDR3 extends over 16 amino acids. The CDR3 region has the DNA TGTGCCAGTAGGGGGGACAGGGGAGTGGGCAGCCAGCCCCAGCATTTT. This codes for CASRGDRGVGSQPQHF.

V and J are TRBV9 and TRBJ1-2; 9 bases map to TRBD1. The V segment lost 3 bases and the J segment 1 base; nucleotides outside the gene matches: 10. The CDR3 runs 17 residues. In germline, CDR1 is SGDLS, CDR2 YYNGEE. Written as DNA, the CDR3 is TGTGCCAGCAGCGCAACAGGGGGCGCAGGTGGTAACTATGGCTACACCTTC. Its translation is CASSATGGAGGNYGYTF.

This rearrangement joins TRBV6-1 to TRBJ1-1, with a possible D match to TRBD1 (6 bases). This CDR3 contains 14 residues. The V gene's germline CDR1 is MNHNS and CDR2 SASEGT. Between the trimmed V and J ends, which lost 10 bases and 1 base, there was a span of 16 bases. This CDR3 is CATKPGHQNTEAFF. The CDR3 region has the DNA TGTGCCACCAAACCGGGACACCAGAACACTGAAGCTTTCTTT.

The CDR3, as DNA: TGTGCCAGCAGCCCAGGGGGCTGGGGCACTGAAGCTTTCTTT. It is translated as CASSPGGWGTEAFF. This chain uses TRBV11-3 with TRBJ1-1; TRBD1 matches at 8 bases. The length of the CDR3 is 14 residues. The J segment lost 4 bases and the V segment lost 5 bases, leaving 6 bases of the junction unmatched. Looked up from germline, CDR1 is SGHNT and CDR2 is YENEEA.

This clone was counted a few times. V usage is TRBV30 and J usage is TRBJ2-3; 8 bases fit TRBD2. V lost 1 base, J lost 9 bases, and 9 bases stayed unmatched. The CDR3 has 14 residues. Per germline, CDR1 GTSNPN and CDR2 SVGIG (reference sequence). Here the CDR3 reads CAWSASRGGGTQYF. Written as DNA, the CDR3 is TGTGCCTGGAGTGCCTCACGTGGCGGGGGGACGCAGTATTTT.

The CDR3 DNA follows: TGCGCCAGCAGTACTACGGACTCCCGGCCCCAGTACTTC. Translated: CASSTTDSRPQYF. The chain uses TRBV10-2 and TRBJ2-5; possibly TRBD2 for D (5 bases). Germline-derived CDR1 and CDR2 are WSHSY and SAAADI. CDR3 size: 13 residues. Trimming removed 5 bases at V and 9 bases at J, with 16 bases between.